This record covers a single T cell receptor (beta chain). Its target is not known. It was with 60 Vbeta and 13 Jbeta primers that the PCR ran. Produced via immunoSEQ multiplex PCR; TCRdb's table is partial and in-frame only. The data contain over 150,000 clones, more than 75% of them singletons. The data originate from a study of cytomegalovirus exposure and HLA in healthy donors. Overall study context: Most donors, roughly 82% of a few hundred genotyped, fell in the Caucasian-associated ancestry cluster. Findings and caveats of the study: In a later analysis, a genetic analysis reported fewer productive-TCR N-insertions in an Asian-associated ancestry cluster than the cohort average. HLA alleles showed associations with around 15,000 TCR beta sequences in a later analysis, at a 0.05 false discovery rate.

Whereas donors were nominally healthy upon sampling, unrecorded immune exposures were probable. Germline V CDR1 and CDR2: SEHNR, FQNEAQ (reference sequence). The CDR3 consists of 13 residues. Trimming cost V 3 bases and J 5 bases, with 10 bases left between them. The J gene is TRBJ1-1, the V gene TRBV7-9; D uncertain. The sequence derives from a man younger than 45 in good health and CMV-seropositive. Sequencing was performed on PBMCs. The CDR3 DNA is TGTGCCAGCAGCTTGGAGCGAAGGACTGAAGCTTTCTTT. This encodes CASSLERRTEAFF.